One and the same sample provided the 7 T cell receptor beta chains below, sequenced in a study of response to subunit inactivated influenza vaccine. TCRdb analysed the RT-PCR reads with MiXCR anew, one entry per CDR3 protein. The profile shows about 500,000 distinct CDR3 sequences, 15% to 20% of them singletons. The specimen comprised CD4+ T cells sorted from PBMCs, sampled roughly 24 months after vaccination. These receptors were collected from a man aged 50-75 years who received an inactivated influenza vaccine.

Turning to this clonotype: With a much larger clone just one base away, this may be a read error. The chain is built from TRBV4-3 and TRBJ2-1, with D maybe TRBD1 (6 bases). CDR1 LGHNA and CDR2 YSLEER come from the germline V gene. This CDR3 contains 16 residues. CDR3 amino acids: CAISQDWTASYNEQFF. DNA for the CDR3: TGCGCCATCAGCCAAGATTGGACAGCCTCCTACAATGAGCAGTTCTTC.

This clonotype has a handful of counts. J is TRBJ2-1 and V is TRBV18, with TRBD2 matching 7 bases. CDR3 length: 17 residues. Trimming took 3 bases from V and 4 from J; bases not matched to a gene: 12. Germline V lookup: CDR1 KGHSH, CDR2 LQKENI. In DNA form, the CDR3 reads TGTGCCAGCTCACCTCGTGCTACTAGCGCCCTTTACAATGAGCAGTTCTTC. Its protein product is CASSPRATSALYNEQFF.

V is TRBV12-3 or TRBV12-4 and J is TRBJ1-6; D is unclear. V was shortened by 5 bases and J by 6 bases, with 17 bases between the two germline ends. The CDR3 runs to 16 residues. The CDR3 DNA reads TGTGCCAGCAGTCCAGCCACGGACGGAACTAATTCACCCCTCCACTTT. It is translated as CASSPATDGTNSPLHF.

The chain recombines TRBV3-1 with TRBJ2-5; 9 bases fit TRBD1. The CDR3 sequence is 14 residues long. Germline-derived CDR1 and CDR2 are LGHDT and YNNKEL (reference sequence). With V trimmed by 5 bases and J by 5 bases, 6 bases remained unmatched. The CDR3, as DNA: TGTGCCAGCAGCAGGACAGGGGAATTTGAGACCCAGTACTTC. It codes for CASSRTGEFETQYF.

The V gene is TRBV6-2 or TRBV6-3, the J gene TRBJ2-2, with TRBD2 matching 11 bases. J was trimmed by 3 bases and V by 0 bases; bases with no gene match: 12. Germline CDR1 MNHEY, CDR2 SVGEGT. The CDR3 extends over 20 amino acids. The CDR3 region is CASSYSVAGGRRTHTGELFF. CDR3 bases: TGTGCCAGCAGTTACTCGGTAGCGGGGGGGCGCCGGACCCACACCGGGGAGCTGTTTTTT.

This clonotype came up many times. The chain carries TRBV5-1 and TRBJ2-3, with 10 bases matching TRBD1. Trimming at V came to 4 bases and at J to 2 bases, leaving 4 bases not matched to a gene. This CDR3 has 15 amino acids. Germline CDR1 reads SGHRS; CDR2 reads YFSETQ. The CDR3: CASSVGTGATDTQYF. The CDR3 DNA reads as TGCGCCAGCAGCGTCGGGACAGGGGCCACAGATACGCAGTATTTT.

This chain connects TRBV9 to TRBJ1-4; 7 positions match TRBD1. Trimming removed 1 base from V and 5 bases from J; junction bases left unmatched: 5. The CDR3 is 15 residues long. CDR1 is SGDLS and CDR2 is YYNGEE in the germline V gene. The CDR3 DNA is TGTGCCAGCAGCGTACAGGGGACAGAGAATGAAAAACTGTTTTTT. Translating it yields CASSVQGTENEKLFF.